The clone carrying this T cell receptor beta chain was observed a single time. This specimen belongs to a study of blood T cell repertoires in COVID-19. Germline CDR1 is DFQATT and CDR2 is SNEGSKA (reference sequence). The CDR3 is 11 amino acids. V lost 4 bases to trimming and J lost 10 bases, with 13 bases between them. Profiling relied on immunoSEQ multiplex PCR, and the TCRdb table lists in-frame clones only, not all of them. The data hold approximately 250,000 clones, with around 82% observed a single time. Sequencing input: peripheral blood. The chain carries TRBV20-1 and TRBJ1-1; D is possibly TRBD1 (6 bases). The source is a human donor in a cohort sampled during active COVID-19. For the CDR3, the DNA is TGCAGTGCTACAGACCAGGGGCGAGCTTTCTTT. This gives the protein CSATDQGRAFF.